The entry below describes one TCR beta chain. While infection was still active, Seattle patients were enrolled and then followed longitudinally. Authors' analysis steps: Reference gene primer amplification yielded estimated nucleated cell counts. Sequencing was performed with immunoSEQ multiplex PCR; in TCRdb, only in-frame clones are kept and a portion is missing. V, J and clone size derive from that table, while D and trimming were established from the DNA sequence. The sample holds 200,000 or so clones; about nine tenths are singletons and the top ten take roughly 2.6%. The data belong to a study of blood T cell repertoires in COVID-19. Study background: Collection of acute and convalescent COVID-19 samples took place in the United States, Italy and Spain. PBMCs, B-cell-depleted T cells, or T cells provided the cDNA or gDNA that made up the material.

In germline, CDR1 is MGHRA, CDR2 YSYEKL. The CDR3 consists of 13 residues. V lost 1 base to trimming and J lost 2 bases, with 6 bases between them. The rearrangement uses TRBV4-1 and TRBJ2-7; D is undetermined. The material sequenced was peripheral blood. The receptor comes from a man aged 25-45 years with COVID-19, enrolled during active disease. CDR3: CASSQGLAYEQYF. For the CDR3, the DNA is TGCGCCAGCAGCCAAGGGCTAGCCTACGAGCAGTACTTC.